The subject of this entry is one T cell receptor (beta chain). Its antigen is currently unknown. Germline V gene lookup returns CDR1 MNHEY and CDR2 SVGAGI. The CDR3 covers 15 residues. The V segment lost 5 bases and the J segment 6 bases; nucleotides outside the gene matches: 9. The data derive from a study of cytomegalovirus exposure and HLA in healthy donors. PCR was performed using 60 Vbeta and 13 Jbeta primers. Some clones are missing from TCRdb's copy, which holds only in-frame ones; the method was immunoSEQ multiplex PCR. The sample lists about 130,000 clones; just over 70% were seen once. Likely unrecorded immune exposures existed in these nominally healthy donors. Study-level findings and limits: Reports indicated that the classifier achieved high specificity and sensitivity in diagnosing cytomegalovirus status. Most likely, a cluster of highly shared sequence variants arose as a sequencing artifact.

This receptor was obtained from a woman aged 55-75 years in good health and CMV-seropositive. The chain recombines TRBV6-5 with TRBJ2-1; TRBD2 matches 8 bases. Sequencing used PBMCs. For the CDR3, the DNA is TGTGCCAGCAGTCTCCCCGGGACTAGAGGCAATGAGCAGTTCTTC. It specifies CASSLPGTRGNEQFF.